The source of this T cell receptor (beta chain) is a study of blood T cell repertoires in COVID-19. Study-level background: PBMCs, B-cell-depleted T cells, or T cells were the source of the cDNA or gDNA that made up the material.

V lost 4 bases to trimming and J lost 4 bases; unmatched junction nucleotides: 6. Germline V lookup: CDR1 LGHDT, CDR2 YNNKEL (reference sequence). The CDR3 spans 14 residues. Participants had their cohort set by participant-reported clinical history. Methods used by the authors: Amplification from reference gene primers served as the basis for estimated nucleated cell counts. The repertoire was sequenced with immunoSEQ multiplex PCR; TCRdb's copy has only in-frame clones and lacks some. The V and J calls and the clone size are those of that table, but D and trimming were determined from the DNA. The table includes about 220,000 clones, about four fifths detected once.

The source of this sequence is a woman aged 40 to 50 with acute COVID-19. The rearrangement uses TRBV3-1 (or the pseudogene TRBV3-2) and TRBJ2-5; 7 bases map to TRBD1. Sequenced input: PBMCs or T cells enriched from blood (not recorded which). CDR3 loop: CASSPSTGVETQYF. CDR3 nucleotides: TGTGCCAGCAGCCCCTCAACAGGGGTAGAGACCCAGTACTTC.